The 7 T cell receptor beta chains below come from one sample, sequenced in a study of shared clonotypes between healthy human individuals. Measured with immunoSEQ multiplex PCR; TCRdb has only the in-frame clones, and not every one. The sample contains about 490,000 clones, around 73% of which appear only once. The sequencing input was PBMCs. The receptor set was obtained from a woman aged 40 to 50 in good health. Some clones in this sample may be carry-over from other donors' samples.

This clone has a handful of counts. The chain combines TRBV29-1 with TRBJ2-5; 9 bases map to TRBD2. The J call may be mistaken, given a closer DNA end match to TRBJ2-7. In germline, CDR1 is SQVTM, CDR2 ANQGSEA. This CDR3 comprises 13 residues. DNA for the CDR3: TGCAGCGTTGAATTTAGCGGGAGATTCGAGCAGTACTTC. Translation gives CSVEFSGRFEQYF.

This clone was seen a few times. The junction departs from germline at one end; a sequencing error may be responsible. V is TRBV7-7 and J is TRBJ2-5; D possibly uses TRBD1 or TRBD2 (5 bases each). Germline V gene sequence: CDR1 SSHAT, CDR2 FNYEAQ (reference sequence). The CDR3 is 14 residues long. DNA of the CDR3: TGTGCTAGCAGCCCCCTGGGACGGAAAGAGACCCAGTACTTC. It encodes CASSPLGRKETQYF.

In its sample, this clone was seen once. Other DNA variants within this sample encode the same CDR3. The CDR3 is CASSLGQGLYEQYF. The CDR3, as DNA: TGTGCCAGCAGCTTAGGACAGGGCCTCTACGAGCAGTACTTC. The rearrangement links TRBV11-2 to TRBJ2-7, with 7 nucleotides matching TRBD1. The J segment lost 3 bases and the V segment lost 1 base, leaving 3 bases of the junction unmatched. CDR3 length equals 14 residues. The germline V gene has CDR1 SGHAT and CDR2 FQNNGV.

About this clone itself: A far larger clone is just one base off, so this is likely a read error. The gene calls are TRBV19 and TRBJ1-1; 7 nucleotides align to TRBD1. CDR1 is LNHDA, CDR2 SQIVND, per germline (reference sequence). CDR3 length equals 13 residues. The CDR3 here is CAGSVTGNAEAFF. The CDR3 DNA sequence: TGTGCCGGTAGTGTGACAGGGAACGCTGAAGCTTTCTTT.

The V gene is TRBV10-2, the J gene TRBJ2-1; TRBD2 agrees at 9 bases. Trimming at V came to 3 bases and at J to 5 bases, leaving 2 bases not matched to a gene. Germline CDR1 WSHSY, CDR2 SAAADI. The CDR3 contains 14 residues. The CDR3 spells CASSEAGGHNEQFF. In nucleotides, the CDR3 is TGCGCCAGCAGTGAAGCGGGAGGCCACAATGAGCAGTTCTTC.

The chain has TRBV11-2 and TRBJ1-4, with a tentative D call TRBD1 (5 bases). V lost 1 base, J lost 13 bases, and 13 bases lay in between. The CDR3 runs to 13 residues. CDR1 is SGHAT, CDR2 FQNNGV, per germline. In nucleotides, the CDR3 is TGTGCCAGCAGCTTAGGTGGGCAGGGTAGACTGTTTTTT. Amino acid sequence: CASSLGGQGRLFF.

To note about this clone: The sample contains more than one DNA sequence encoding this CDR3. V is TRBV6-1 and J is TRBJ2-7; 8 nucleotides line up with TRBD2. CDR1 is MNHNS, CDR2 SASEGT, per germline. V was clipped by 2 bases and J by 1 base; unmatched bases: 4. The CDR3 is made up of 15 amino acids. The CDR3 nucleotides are TGTGCCAGCAGTGAATCAACTAGCGGTTCCTACGAGCAGTACTTC. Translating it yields CASSESTSGSYEQYF.